This entry lists 7 T cell receptor beta chains sequenced from one sample in a study of regulatory T cells in long-lasting Graves disease. Relying on iRepertoire HTBI primers and Arm-PCR of CDR3 regions, the team built TCR beta libraries. TCRdb called the multiplex PCR reads again in MiXCR, with one record for every CDR3 protein. Found here are about 470,000 distinct CDR3 sequences, around 21% of them singletons; the top ten hold under 9%. Time point described: persistent/refractory GD, antithyroid drugs over 5 years with positive TRAb. The authors made the TCR library using RNA they extracted from PBMCs. The sample was peripheral blood mononuclear cells (PBMCs), taken when the disease was refractory, from a patient treated with antithyroid drugs. The receptors here all came from a female donor with Graves disease.

For this clonotype: A clone one base away is much larger, so this may be a read error. The CDR3 region has the DNA TGTGTCAGCGAAGCGGGAGATTATACCTACGAGCAGTACTTC. Translation gives CVSEAGDYTYEQYF. This chain connects TRBV28 to TRBJ2-7; 8 bases line up with TRBD2. CDR3 length equals 14 residues. In germline, CDR1 is MDHEN, CDR2 SYDVKM.

The rearrangement joins TRBV24-1 to TRBJ1-2, with D unresolved. Trimming pared 4 bases from V and 3 bases from J, leaving 14 bases between. This CDR3 has 15 amino acids. Looked up from germline, CDR1 is KGHDR and CDR2 is SFDVKD. The CDR3 DNA follows: TGTGCCACCAGTGACCACACCAGGAGTGACTATGGCTACACCTTC. This translates into CATSDHTRSDYGYTF.

This clonotype was observed at least ten times. This chain uses TRBV6-1 with TRBJ2-7, with 14 positions matching TRBD2. The CDR3 is made up of 16 amino acids. With 7 bases clipped from V and 3 bases from J, the junction kept 8 bases outside the gene matches. Germline CDR1 reads MNHNS; CDR2 reads SASEGT. CDR3 in DNA: TGTGCCAGCATGTACGGGACTAGCGGGAGAGACTACGAGCAGTACTTC. Amino acids: CASMYGTSGRDYEQYF.

This clonotype came up a few times. V gene TRBV29-1 combines with J gene TRBJ2-7; 8 positions agree with TRBD1. Germline V lookup: CDR1 SQVTM, CDR2 ANQGSEA. The V segment lost 6 bases and the J segment 5 bases; nucleotides outside the gene matches: 15. This CDR3 region has 15 residues. Written as DNA, the CDR3 is TGCAGCGTCCCCGGGCCGACAGGGGTTATCGACGAGCAGTACTTC. Translated, it gives CSVPGPTGVIDEQYF.

In this sample, this clonotype turned up a few times. The genes are TRBV3-1 and TRBJ2-5, with a tentative D call TRBD2 (5 bases). The length of the CDR3 is 15 residues. CDR1 LGHDT and CDR2 YNNKEL come from the germline V gene (reference sequence). V lost 0 bases, J lost 5 bases, and 13 bases lay in between. The CDR3 is CASSQEAAAGETQYF. The DNA for the CDR3 is TGTGCCAGCAGCCAAGAGGCGGCCGCGGGCGAGACCCAGTACTTC.

This clonotype was observed many times. CDR3: CASSVGAIRRGETQYF. CDR3 DNA sequence: TGTGCCAGCAGCGTGGGGGCGATCAGAAGGGGAGAGACCCAGTACTTC. The chain couples TRBV9 to TRBJ2-5; D is possibly TRBD1 (6 bases). The germline V and J ends were trimmed by 2 bases and 4 bases, with 18 bases remaining between them. The CDR3 totals 16 residues. Germline V gene data show CDR1 as SGDLS and CDR2 as YYNGEE.

This clonotype has ten or more counts. The V and J genes are TRBV6-1 and TRBJ1-2; the D is unclear. The CDR3 has 12 amino acids. Trimming cost V 7 bases and J 7 bases, with 13 bases left between them. Germline values: CDR1 MNHNS, CDR2 SASEGT. The CDR3 sequence is CASMERAGGYTF. In nucleotides, the CDR3 is TGTGCCAGCATGGAGAGGGCGGGTGGCTACACCTTC.